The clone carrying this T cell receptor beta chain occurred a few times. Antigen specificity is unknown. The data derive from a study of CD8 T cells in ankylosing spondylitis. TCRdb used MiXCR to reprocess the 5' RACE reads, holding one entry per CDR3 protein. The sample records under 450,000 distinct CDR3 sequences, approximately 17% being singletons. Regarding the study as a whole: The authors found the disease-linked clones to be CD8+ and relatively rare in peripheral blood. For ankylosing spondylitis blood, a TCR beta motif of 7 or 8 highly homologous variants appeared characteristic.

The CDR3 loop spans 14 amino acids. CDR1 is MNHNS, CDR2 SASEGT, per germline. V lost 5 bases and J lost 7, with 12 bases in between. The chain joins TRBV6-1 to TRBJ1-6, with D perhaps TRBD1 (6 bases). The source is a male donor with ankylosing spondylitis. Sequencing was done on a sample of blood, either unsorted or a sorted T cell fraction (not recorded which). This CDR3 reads CASSRGEGNSPLHF. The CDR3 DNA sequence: TGTGCCAGCAGTAGGGGGGAAGGAAATTCACCCCTCCACTTT.